Sequencing of this T cell receptor (beta chain) was carried out in a study of T cells after yellow fever vaccination. This clonotype was seen a handful of times. Its antigen is not identified. Whole-study results and caveats: The appearance of a small share of clonotypes in both CD4 and CD8 compartments was observed. Post-booster repertoires contained most primary-vaccination clones again (about 96% CD4, roughly 90% CD8). Contamination by abundant bulk-population clonotypes could be present in FACS-sorted repertoires.

One entry per CDR3 protein, called by TCRdb with MiXCR from the 5' RACE reads. The sample contains a few hundred thousand distinct CDR3 sequences, 6.8% of which appear only once. The sequence derives from a man between 18 and 29 years old who received the YFV17D yellow fever vaccine. The source was PBMCs, collected roughly 47 days after the first yellow fever vaccination.

Here the CDR3 reads CASSPGHETQYF. The CDR3 nucleotides are TGTGCCAGTAGCCCGGGACACGAGACCCAGTACTTC. The V gene is TRBV19, the J gene TRBJ2-5; weak D call: TRBD1 (6 bases). The CDR3 has 12 residues. Germline CDR1 is LNHDA and CDR2 is SQIVND (reference sequence). With 6 bases removed from V and 5 bases from J, the gap between germline ends came to 10 bases.